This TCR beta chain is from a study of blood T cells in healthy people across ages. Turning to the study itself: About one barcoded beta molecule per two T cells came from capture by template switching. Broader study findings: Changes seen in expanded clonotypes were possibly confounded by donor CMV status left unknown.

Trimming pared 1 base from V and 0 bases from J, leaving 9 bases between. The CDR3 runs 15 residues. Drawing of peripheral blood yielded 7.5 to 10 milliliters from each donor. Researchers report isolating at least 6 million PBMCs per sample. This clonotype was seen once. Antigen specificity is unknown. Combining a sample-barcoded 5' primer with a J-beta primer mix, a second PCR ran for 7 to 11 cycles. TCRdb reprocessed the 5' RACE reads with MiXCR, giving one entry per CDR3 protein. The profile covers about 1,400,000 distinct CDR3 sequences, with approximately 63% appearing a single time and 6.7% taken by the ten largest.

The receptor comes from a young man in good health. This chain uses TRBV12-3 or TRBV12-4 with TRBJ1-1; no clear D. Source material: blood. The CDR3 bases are TGTGCCAGCAGTTTAGTAGTAACGGTGAACACTGAAGCTTTCTTT. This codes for CASSLVVTVNTEAFF.